The entry below describes one TCR beta chain. The antigen is not known. These data originate in a study of cytomegalovirus exposure and HLA in healthy donors. The CDR3 is 13 residues long. The germline gives CDR1 SGHAT, CDR2 FQNNGV. V dropped 3 bases and J dropped 6 bases, with 8 bases sitting between them. The data were produced by immunoSEQ multiplex PCR, yet TCRdb's version contains in-frame clones alone and is incomplete. Altogether 100,000 to 150,000 clones are present, approximately 92% being singletons, with the ten largest covering roughly 1.2%. Study conclusions and caveats: The tendency of first-cohort TCR clusters to co-occur in the 120 or so validation repertoires was the finding of a later analysis. Cytomegalovirus association was assigned to 170 or so TCR beta chains. Through in vitro validation, three CMV-associated chains were shown to be specific for CMV antigens.

The source material was PBMCs. The receptor was isolated from a woman younger than 35 in good health and CMV-seronegative. This chain uses TRBV11-2 with TRBJ2-2; a possible D gene is TRBD2 (6 bases). The chain's CDR3 is CASSFRLAGELFF. The CDR3 DNA reads TGTGCCAGCAGCTTCCGACTAGCCGGGGAGCTGTTTTTT.